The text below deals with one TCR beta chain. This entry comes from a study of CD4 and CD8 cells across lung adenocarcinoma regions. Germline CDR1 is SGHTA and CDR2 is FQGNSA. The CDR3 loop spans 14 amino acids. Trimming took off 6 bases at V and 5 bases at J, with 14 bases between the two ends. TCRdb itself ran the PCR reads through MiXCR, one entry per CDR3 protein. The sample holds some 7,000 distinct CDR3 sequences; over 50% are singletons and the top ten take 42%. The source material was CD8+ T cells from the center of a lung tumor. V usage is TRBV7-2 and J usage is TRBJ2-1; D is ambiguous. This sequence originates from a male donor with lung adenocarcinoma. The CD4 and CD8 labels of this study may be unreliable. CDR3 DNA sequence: TGTGCCAGCAGGGCCGAGTTTAGCAACAATGAGCAGTTCTTC. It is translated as CASRAEFSNNEQFF. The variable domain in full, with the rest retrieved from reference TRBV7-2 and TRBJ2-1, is GAGVSQSPSNKVTEKGKDVELRCDPISGHTALYWYRQSLGQGLEFLIYFQGNSAPDKSGLPSDRFSAERTGGSVSTLTIQRTQQEDSAVYLCASRAEFSNNEQFFGPGTRLTVL.